The sequence of this T cell receptor (beta chain) was determined in a study of cytomegalovirus exposure and HLA in healthy donors. Findings and caveats of the study: Excluded were some V segments that proved indistinguishable, including TRBV6-2 and TRBV6-3.

A remark on this clone: Its antigen is unknown.

Germline loops: CDR1 SGHRS, CDR2 YFSETQ. Trimming left V 2 bases short and J 5 bases short, with 12 bases between. The CDR3 sequence is 14 residues long. The study ran its PCR with 60 Vbeta and 13 Jbeta primers. Repertoires were generated with immunoSEQ multiplex PCR, while TCRdb's copy carries only in-frame clones and drops some. Of 200,000 to 250,000 clones in the sample, more than 60% are singletons; the top ten hold 2.7%. This chain links TRBV5-1 with TRBJ2-3, with D possibly TRBD2 on 5 matching bases. The sample was PBMCs. The source of this sequence is a woman aged 55-70 years in good health and CMV-seropositive. The DNA of the CDR3 is TGCGCCAGCAGCTTTAACGGGGTTGGAGATACGCAGTATTTT. Its protein product is CASSFNGVGDTQYF. The whole variable domain, remainder taken from reference TRBV5-1 and TRBJ2-3, is KAGVTQTPRYLIKTRGQQVTLSCSPISGHRSVSWYQQTPGQGLQFLFEYFSETQRNKGNFPGRFSGRQFSNSRSEMNVSTLELGDSALYLCASSFNGVGDTQYFGPGTRLTVL.